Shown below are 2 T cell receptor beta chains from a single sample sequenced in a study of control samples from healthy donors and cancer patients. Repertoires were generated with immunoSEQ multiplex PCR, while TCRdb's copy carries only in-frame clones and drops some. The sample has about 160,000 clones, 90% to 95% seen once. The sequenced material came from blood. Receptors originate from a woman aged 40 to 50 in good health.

The DNA for the CDR3 is TGTGCCAGCTCACCCGACAGGGTGGTTTACAATGAGCAGTTCTTC. It encodes CASSPDRVVYNEQFF. The V call is TRBV18, the J call TRBJ2-1, with 7 bases identical to TRBD1. Per germline, CDR1 KGHSH and CDR2 LQKENI. This CDR3 is 15 amino acids long. J lost 4 bases, V lost 3 bases, and 6 bases had no gene match.

Here the CDR3 DNA reads TGTGCCAGCACCAAAACAGGTTTTTATGGCTACACCTTC. It is translated as CASTKTGFYGYTF. The chain recombines TRBV5-4 with TRBJ1-2; perhaps TRBD1 as D (5 bases). This CDR3 has 13 residues. CDR1 is SGHNT and CDR2 is YYREEE in the germline V gene (reference sequence). Trimming pared 6 bases from V and 5 bases from J, leaving 14 bases between.